Presented here are 20 T cell receptor beta chains from one specimen sequenced in a study of regulatory T cells in long-lasting Graves disease. Assembly of TCR beta libraries relied on iRepertoire HTBI primers together with Arm-PCR of CDR3 regions. TCRdb reanalysed the multiplex PCR reads using MiXCR and keeps one entry per CDR3 protein. The table includes roughly 400,000 distinct CDR3 sequences, around 20% detected once. The time point denotes: persistent/refractory GD, antithyroid drugs over 5 years with positive TRAb. From PBMCs, RNA was extracted and then used to make the TCR library. Specimen: peripheral blood mononuclear cells (PBMCs), collected when the disease was refractory, from a patient treated with antithyroid drugs. The receptor source for this set is a female donor with Graves disease.

This clonotype has just a few counts. The chain combines TRBV19 with TRBJ2-7, with D uncertain. The CDR3 totals 14 residues. The germline CDR1 and CDR2 sequences are LNHDA and SQIVND (reference sequence). The ends were cut back, 7 bases at V and 1 base at J, with 14 bases in the middle. The CDR3 DNA is TGTGCCAGTAAGGAGTACACCTCATCCTACGAGCAGTACTTC. It translates to CASKEYTSSYEQYF.

This clonotype was recorded only once. The V call is TRBV19, the J call TRBJ2-7; D is uncertain. V was clipped by 7 bases and J by 6 bases, with 4 bases between them. Germline V CDR1 and CDR2: LNHDA, SQIVND (reference sequence). The CDR3 contains 9 residues. In nucleotides, the CDR3 is TGTGCCAGTAAGAGCGAGCAGTACTTC. It specifies CASKSEQYF.

This clonotype was detected many times. The chain carries TRBV12-3 or TRBV12-4 and TRBJ1-2; a possible D gene is TRBD1 (6 bases). The ends were cut back, 6 bases at V and 7 bases at J, with 18 bases in the middle. The CDR3 extends over 14 amino acids. CDR3 protein: CASSVGGATSGYTF. The DNA for the CDR3 is TGTGCCAGCAGCGTCGGGGGGGCCACTTCTGGCTACACCTTC.

The DNA of the CDR3 is TGTGCCAGCAGTGAAGCCTTAGCGGGAGGCTCCTACGAGCAGTACTTC. It is translated as CASSEALAGGSYEQYF. The chain combines TRBV6-1 with TRBJ2-7, with 10 bases aligning to TRBD2. The V segment lost 0 bases and the J segment 0 bases; nucleotides outside the gene matches: 2. Germline V gives CDR1 MNHNS, CDR2 SASEGT. This CDR3 comprises 16 residues.

This clonotype has a count of ten or more. The rearrangement links TRBV20-1 to TRBJ2-7; 11 bases align to TRBD2. Germline V lookup: CDR1 DFQATT, CDR2 SNEGSKA (reference sequence). V lost 3 bases to trimming and J lost 0 bases; unmatched junction nucleotides: 1. The CDR3 has 14 amino acids. The CDR3 nucleotides are TGCAGTGCTAGGGGACTAGCGGACTCCTACGAGCAGTACTTC. This encodes CSARGLADSYEQYF.

This clonotype was recorded only once. The chain uses TRBV4-2 and TRBJ2-7, with TRBD2 as a possible D gene (5 bases). The V gene lost 1 base and the J gene lost 1 base, with 14 bases spanning the gap. The CDR3 runs to 16 residues. The germline V gene has CDR1 LGHNA and CDR2 YNFKEQ. In DNA, the CDR3 is TGTGCCAGCAGCCAAGCGGTAAGCGGTAATTCCTACGAGCAGTACTTC. Its protein product is CASSQAVSGNSYEQYF.

The J gene is TRBJ1-5, the V gene TRBV15, with D unclear. In germline, CDR1 is LNHNV, CDR2 YYDKDF (reference sequence). V lost 1 base, J lost 5 bases, and 9 bases lay in between. There are 14 residues in the CDR3. CDR3 in amino acids: CATSRGVGYQPQHF. The CDR3 DNA sequence: TGTGCCACCAGCAGAGGGGTCGGATATCAGCCCCAGCATTTT.

In this sample, this clonotype turned up a few times. An end of the junction differs from the germline gene, which may be a read error. V usage is TRBV27 and J usage is TRBJ1-1, with 8 positions matching TRBD1. The V gene's germline CDR1 is MNHEY and CDR2 SMNVEV (reference sequence). This CDR3 spans 15 amino acids. The CDR3 DNA reads as TGTACCAGCACCGGGGCGGGCACAGGGGGTAAGGAAGCTTTCTTT. Encoded protein: CTSTGAGTGGKEAFF.

Concerning this clonotype: A much larger clone differs by one base, so this may be a read error. This chain uses TRBV27 with TRBJ2-5, with a tentative D call TRBD2 (6 bases). Per the germline V gene, CDR1 is MNHEY and CDR2 is SMNVEV (reference sequence). CDR3 length: 14 amino acids. V was cut by 1 base and J by 3 bases, with 9 bases left in between. The CDR3 DNA sequence: TGTGCCAGCAGTTTATTGTGGGAGGAAGAGACCCAGTACTTC. Protein: CASSLLWEEETQYF.

With respect to this clonotype: Just one base apart from a much larger clone, this may be a read error. The gene calls are TRBV7-6 and TRBJ2-7; D not certain. The V end was cut by 3 bases, the J end by 6 bases, with 9 bases between. The CDR3 totals 12 residues. Looked up from germline, CDR1 is SGHVS and CDR2 is FNYEAQ. DNA for the CDR3: TGTGCCAGCAGCTTTAAGGATAGCGAGCAGTACTTC. Its protein is CASSFKDSEQYF.

As concerns this clonotype: A much larger clone differs from this one at a single base, so this may be a read error. The rearrangement links TRBV6-1 to TRBJ1-3; D unclear. Germline CDR1 and CDR2: MNHNS and SASEGT. V was shortened by 6 bases and J by 8 bases, with 20 bases between the two germline ends. This CDR3 has 15 residues. The CDR3 DNA sequence: TGTGCCAGCAGGATCCCTTCCAGAGATTCGGACACCATATATTTT. It is translated as CASRIPSRDSDTIYF.

This sequence joins TRBV6-5 and TRBJ2-7; either TRBD1 or TRBD2 may supply D (5 bases each). V shed 1 base and J shed 5 bases, with 15 bases lying between them. Germline loops: CDR1 MNHEY, CDR2 SVGAGI. This CDR3 spans 15 amino acids. CDR3 region: CASSYLGEFSDEQYF. CDR3 nucleotide sequence: TGTGCCAGCAGTTACTTGGGGGAGTTTTCGGACGAGCAGTACTTC.

This clonotype was detected many times. J is TRBJ2-5 and V is TRBV28, with 7 bases fitting TRBD1. With 8 bases clipped from V and 0 bases from J, the junction kept 15 bases outside the gene matches. The CDR3 totals 17 residues. CDR1 is MDHEN and CDR2 is SYDVKM in the germline V gene. The CDR3 nucleotides read TGTGCCAGCCGGGGACCGTCAAGGGGGACAGACCAAGAGACCCAGTACTTC. This gives the protein CASRGPSRGTDQETQYF.

This clonotype was seen many times. The CDR3 DNA is TGTGCCAGCAGGGAGGGACTAGCAGACTACCAAGAGACCCAGTACTTC. It codes for CASREGLADYQETQYF. The chain carries TRBV5-4 and TRBJ2-5, with 9 bases lining up with TRBD2. Germline loops: CDR1 SGHNT, CDR2 YYREEE (reference sequence). The CDR3 totals 16 residues. Trimming at V came to 5 bases and at J to 0 bases, leaving 8 bases not matched to a gene.

This clonotype has a single count. A much larger clone differs by one base, so this may be a read error. The gene calls are TRBV15 and TRBJ1-4; D gene unclear. CDR3 size: 15 residues. In germline, CDR1 is LNHNV, CDR2 YYDKDF (reference sequence). The CDR3: CAASRDLRPGEKLFF. CDR3 nucleotides: TGTGCCGCCAGCAGAGATTTGAGACCGGGTGAAAAACTGTTTTTT.

This clonotype has a count of ten or more. Here the CDR3 DNA reads TGTGCCAGCAATAGAGGGACTGACGGTGGGACCCAGTACTTC. Translating gives CASNRGTDGGTQYF. The J gene is TRBJ2-5, the V gene TRBV2; the D gene is possibly TRBD2 (6 bases). The V end was cut by 7 bases, the J end by 7 bases, with 19 bases between. This CDR3 is 14 amino acids long. Germline lookup yields CDR1 SNHLY and CDR2 FYNNEI.

Many counts were recorded for this clonotype. V gene TRBV28 combines with J gene TRBJ1-2, with TRBD1 matching 9 bases. CDR1 is MDHEN, CDR2 SYDVKM, per germline. V dropped 5 bases and J dropped 8; count of bases not matched to a gene: 6. This CDR3 spans 13 amino acids. In DNA, the CDR3 is TGTGCCAGCAGTGGACAGGGGCGAGGAGGCTACACCTTC. This sequence encodes CASSGQGRGGYTF.

The chain employs TRBV20-1 and TRBJ2-1, with D maybe TRBD2 (5 bases). The CDR3 loop spans 15 amino acids. Germline assignment: CDR1 DFQATT and CDR2 SNEGSKA (reference sequence). Trimming took 0 bases from V and 9 from J, leaving 18 bases between them. The CDR3 nucleotides are TGCAGTGCTAGAGATTTAAGCGGCCTCGGTTTTGAGCAGTTCTTC. It specifies CSARDLSGLGFEQFF.

V and J are TRBV7-9 and TRBJ1-6; D is ambiguous. Between the trimmed V and J ends, which lost 5 bases and 5 bases, there was a span of 10 bases. Germline-derived CDR1 and CDR2 are SEHNR and FQNEAQ (reference sequence). The CDR3 loop spans 14 amino acids. The CDR3 DNA sequence: TGTGCCAGCAGCCTCCCTAGTAATAATTCACCCCTCCACTTT. This encodes CASSLPSNNSPLHF.

This clonotype was counted many times. V is TRBV6-5 and J is TRBJ2-5; TRBD1 aligns across 7 bases. CDR3 length: 15 amino acids. CDR1 is MNHEY and CDR2 is SVGAGI in the germline V gene. The ends lost 0 bases at V and 3 bases at J; junction bases unmatched: 4. In DNA, the CDR3 is TGTGCCAGCAGTTACTCGGACAGGTTCGAAGAGACCCAGTACTTC. This sequence encodes CASSYSDRFEETQYF.